The 22 T cell receptor beta chains reported below all come from one sample, sequenced in a study of blood T cell repertoires in COVID-19. Repertoires were generated with immunoSEQ multiplex PCR, while TCRdb's copy carries only in-frame clones and drops some. The top ten hold 20% to 25% of the sample, which has 43,000 or so clones, roughly 87% seen once. Sequences were obtained from peripheral blood. The source of these receptors is a woman aged 60-70 years with acute or convalescent COVID-19.

The chain carries TRBV14 and TRBJ1-5; D might be TRBD1 (5 bases). The V and J ends lost 0 bases and 0 bases respectively, with 9 bases between them. Germline V gives CDR1 SGHDN, CDR2 FVKESK. CDR3 length equals 16 residues. The CDR3 here is CASSQDTGHSNQPQHF. DNA of the CDR3: TGTGCCAGCAGCCAAGATACAGGACATAGCAATCAGCCCCAGCATTTT.

The V and J genes are TRBV29-1 and TRBJ2-3, with 10 bases identical to TRBD2. Germline lookup yields CDR1 SQVTM and CDR2 ANQGSEA. V was pared by 4 bases and J by 5 bases, with 9 bases of the junction left unmatched. The CDR3 extends over 15 amino acids. CDR3 sequence reads: CSVGGSGGIRDTQYF. CDR3 bases: TGCAGCGTTGGGGGTAGCGGGGGGATTCGAGATACGCAGTATTTT.

The chain joins TRBV27 to TRBJ1-5, with TRBD1 matching 9 bases. This CDR3 is built from 15 residues. V lost 5 bases, J lost 7 bases, and 9 bases stayed unmatched. Germline-derived CDR1 and CDR2 are MNHEY and SMNVEV (reference sequence). The CDR3 DNA reads TGTGCCAGCAGTCGTTATGGGACAGGGTACCAGCCCCAGCATTTT. Protein: CASSRYGTGYQPQHF.

In DNA form, the CDR3 reads TGTGCCAGCTCCATTATGCCCGTTTCGCGCGAGCAGTACTTC. This sequence encodes CASSIMPVSREQYF. The chain couples TRBV18 to TRBJ2-7; D gene ambiguous. The V end lost 6 bases, the J end lost 6 bases, and 18 bases lay between the germline ends. The CDR3 has 14 amino acids. The germline V gene encodes CDR1 KGHSH and CDR2 LQKENI.

This clone occurred once. Different DNA sequences within this sample yield the same CDR3. The chain combines TRBV18 with TRBJ1-1, with TRBD1 as a possible D gene (5 bases). Between the trimmed V and J ends, which lost 3 bases and 2 bases, there was a span of 10 bases. Germline loops: CDR1 KGHSH, CDR2 LQKENI. This CDR3 has 14 amino acids. Here the CDR3 reads CASSPSQVNTEAFF. The DNA for the CDR3 is TGTGCCAGCTCACCCTCACAGGTTAACACTGAAGCTTTCTTT.

V gene TRBV29-1 combines with J gene TRBJ1-3; D might be TRBD1 (5 bases). Germline CDR1 and CDR2: SQVTM and ANQGSEA. Deletions cut 5 bases from V and 1 base from J, with 15 bases between. The CDR3 totals 15 residues. Written as DNA, the CDR3 is TGCAGCGTTAAGTTGGGGGGAATATCTGGAAACACCATATATTTT. Its protein is CSVKLGGISGNTIYF.

This clone was seen more than once but under ten times. This sequence joins TRBV9 and TRBJ2-1; TRBD1 matches 7 bases. CDR1 is SGDLS and CDR2 is YYNGEE in the germline V gene. CDR3 length equals 15 residues. V shed 3 bases and J 6 bases; nucleotides not matched to a gene: 9. CDR3 in amino acids: CASSGRMKGANEQFF. The CDR3 DNA sequence: TGTGCCAGCAGCGGGAGGATGAAGGGGGCCAATGAGCAGTTCTTC.

The chain combines TRBV7-8 with TRBJ2-3, with TRBD2 matching over 8 bases. The CDR3 runs 16 residues. Germline loops: CDR1 SGHVS, CDR2 FQNEAQ. V lost 4 bases and J lost 2; bases outside the gene matches: 8. The CDR3 region has the DNA TGTGCCAGCAGCTATGGGGGTAGCGGGATCACAGATACGCAGTATTTT. Translating it yields CASSYGGSGITDTQYF.

This clone has a single count. This chain joins TRBV27 and TRBJ1-6; 8 nucleotides align to TRBD1. Germline CDR1 reads MNHEY; CDR2 reads SMNVEV (reference sequence). V lost 4 bases to trimming and J lost 7 bases; unmatched junction nucleotides: 9. This CDR3 has 16 residues. CDR3: CASSYLTGEKNSPLHF. The CDR3 DNA reads as TGTGCCAGCAGTTACCTGACAGGGGAGAAAAATTCACCCCTCCACTTT.

The chain is built from TRBV5-1 and TRBJ2-3; D not resolved. Trimming took 0 bases from V and 0 from J, leaving 5 bases between them. CDR1 and CDR2 from the germline V gene are SGHRS and YFSETQ. CDR3 length: 14 amino acids. DNA for the CDR3: TGCGCCAGCAGCTTGGGAGCAAGCACAGATACGCAGTATTTT. Translation gives CASSLGASTDTQYF.

The CDR3 coding sequence is TGTGCCAGCAGTTTACAATTGAACACTGAAGCTTTCTTT. Protein: CASSLQLNTEAFF. The V gene is TRBV12-3 or TRBV12-4, the J gene TRBJ1-1, with D hard to call. The CDR3 length is 13 residues. V lost 2 bases, J lost 0 bases, and 4 bases lay in between.

This clone has just one count. The genes are TRBV7-3 and TRBJ1-1; TRBD1 agrees at 9 bases. In germline, CDR1 is SGHTA, CDR2 FQGTGA. V trimming: 5 bases; J trimming: 5 bases; junction bases outside the gene matches: 3. This CDR3 has 13 amino acids. In DNA, the CDR3 is TGTGCCAGCAGCCGCGGACAGGGGACTGAAGCTTTCTTT. Translated, it gives CASSRGQGTEAFF.

The chain combines TRBV5-1 with TRBJ2-3; 7 bases are shared with TRBD1. The germline V gene has CDR1 SGHRS and CDR2 YFSETQ. The CDR3 length is 15 residues. V lost 0 bases and J lost 1; bases outside the gene matches: 2. This CDR3 reads CASSLVGGGTDTQYF. CDR3 DNA: TGCGCCAGCAGCTTGGTAGGGGGCGGCACAGATACGCAGTATTTT.

This clone was counted a single time. This sequence joins TRBV7-7 and TRBJ1-6; D unresolved. The germline V and J ends were trimmed by 5 bases and 4 bases, with 18 bases remaining between them. Germline assignment: CDR1 SSHAT and CDR2 FNYEAQ (reference sequence). The CDR3 consists of 17 residues. This CDR3 reads CASSPESPSQYNSPLHF. DNA of the CDR3: TGTGCCAGCAGCCCCGAGAGTCCGAGTCAATATAATTCACCCCTCCACTTT.

This clone came up a few times. The chain joins TRBV19 to TRBJ1-6; 9 nucleotides align to TRBD1. After removal of 6 bases from V and 6 bases from J, the junction contained 6 bases not matched to a gene. Per germline, CDR1 LNHDA and CDR2 SQIVND (reference sequence). The CDR3 totals 15 residues. The CDR3 loop reads CASSGTGSFNSPLHF. CDR3 bases: TGTGCCAGTAGCGGGACAGGGTCTTTTAATTCACCCCTCCACTTT.

The CDR3 reads CAISVGQGPTEAFF. Here the CDR3 DNA reads TGTGCCATCTCCGTGGGACAGGGCCCCACTGAAGCTTTCTTT. The genes are TRBV10-3 and TRBJ1-1; 9 bases fit TRBD1. Germline V lookup: CDR1 ENHRY, CDR2 SYGVKD. V lost 8 bases, J lost 4 bases, and 8 bases stayed unmatched. The CDR3 has 14 amino acids.

The V and J genes are TRBV10-3 and TRBJ1-6; D remains unclear. The V and J ends lost 3 bases and 0 bases respectively, with 6 bases between them. Germline V lookup: CDR1 ENHRY, CDR2 SYGVKD. The CDR3 has 15 amino acids. The CDR3 DNA reads TGTGCCATCAGTGAACAAAGCTCCTATAATTCACCCCTCCACTTT. Its protein product is CAISEQSSYNSPLHF.

This clone showed up just once. The V and J genes are TRBV7-8 and TRBJ2-7; 7 nucleotides align to TRBD1. This CDR3 contains 14 residues. In germline, CDR1 is SGHVS, CDR2 FQNEAQ. The trim removed 4 bases at V and 1 base at J, leaving 4 bases unmatched. In DNA form, the CDR3 reads TGTGCCAGCAGCTCTCGACAGGGATCCTACGAGCAGTACTTC. This gives the protein CASSSRQGSYEQYF. The whole variable domain, remainder taken from reference TRBV7-8 and TRBJ2-7, is GAGVSQSPRYKVAKRGQDVALRCDPISGHVSLFWYQQALGQGPEFLTYFQNEAQLDKSGLPSDRFFAERPEGSVSTLKIQRTQQEDSAVYLCASSSRQGSYEQYFGPGTRLTVT.

The chain couples TRBV7-8 to TRBJ2-5; perhaps TRBD1 as D (6 bases). The V gene's germline CDR1 is SGHVS and CDR2 FQNEAQ. CDR3 length: 16 amino acids. V shed 4 bases and J shed 2 bases, with 17 bases lying between them. CDR3 protein: CASSSTPQQGQETQYF. The CDR3 nucleotides are TGTGCCAGCAGCTCCACCCCACAGCAGGGGCAAGAGACCCAGTACTTC.

The chain links TRBV10-2 to TRBJ2-1; no reliable D call. V lost 6 bases to trimming and J lost 0 bases, with 9 bases between them. Germline-derived CDR1 and CDR2 are WSHSY and SAAADI. This CDR3 region has 14 residues. CDR3 residues: CASSDTSSYNEQFF. CDR3 coding DNA: TGCGCCAGCAGCGACACGAGCTCCTACAATGAGCAGTTCTTC.

The V gene is TRBV6-5, the J gene TRBJ1-4; D not resolved. V lost 0 bases to trimming and J lost 6 bases, with 5 bases between them. The V gene's germline CDR1 is MNHEY and CDR2 SVGAGI. This CDR3 is built from 13 residues. CDR3 residues: CASSYSQDEKLFF. Written as DNA, the CDR3 is TGTGCCAGCAGTTACTCCCAGGATGAAAAACTGTTTTTT.

The chain has TRBV5-4 and TRBJ2-1; D is ambiguous. Germline CDR1 is SGHNT and CDR2 is YYREEE (reference sequence). The length of the CDR3 is 14 residues. The V end lost 0 bases, the J end lost 1 base, and 5 bases lay between the germline ends. CDR3 region: CASSLAQSYNEQFF. CDR3 sequence (DNA): TGTGCCAGCAGCTTGGCTCAGTCCTACAATGAGCAGTTCTTC.